This T cell receptor beta chain was retrieved from a study of cytomegalovirus exposure and HLA in healthy donors. Note on this clone: Its antigen is not known.

Study results and caveats: Researchers counted around 180 TCR beta chains as cytomegalovirus-associated. Most observed TCR sequences were rare, whereas some public TCRs were detected in many donors.

Sequencing used immunoSEQ multiplex PCR; TCRdb keeps in-frame clones, though not all of them. The sample has around 70,000 clones, around 94% seen once. The CDR3 has 18 amino acids. V dropped 4 bases and J dropped 8; count of bases not matched to a gene: 15. Per germline, CDR1 SGHRS and CDR2 YFSETQ. The chain has TRBV5-1 and TRBJ2-1; 13 bases map to TRBD2. The receptor's source is a man aged 18 to 30 in good health and CMV-seropositive. Sequencing was done on a sample of PBMCs. This CDR3 reads CASSPKGGLAGVIHEQFF. The CDR3 DNA sequence: TGCGCCAGCAGCCCGAAGGGAGGACTAGCGGGAGTGATCCATGAGCAGTTCTTC.